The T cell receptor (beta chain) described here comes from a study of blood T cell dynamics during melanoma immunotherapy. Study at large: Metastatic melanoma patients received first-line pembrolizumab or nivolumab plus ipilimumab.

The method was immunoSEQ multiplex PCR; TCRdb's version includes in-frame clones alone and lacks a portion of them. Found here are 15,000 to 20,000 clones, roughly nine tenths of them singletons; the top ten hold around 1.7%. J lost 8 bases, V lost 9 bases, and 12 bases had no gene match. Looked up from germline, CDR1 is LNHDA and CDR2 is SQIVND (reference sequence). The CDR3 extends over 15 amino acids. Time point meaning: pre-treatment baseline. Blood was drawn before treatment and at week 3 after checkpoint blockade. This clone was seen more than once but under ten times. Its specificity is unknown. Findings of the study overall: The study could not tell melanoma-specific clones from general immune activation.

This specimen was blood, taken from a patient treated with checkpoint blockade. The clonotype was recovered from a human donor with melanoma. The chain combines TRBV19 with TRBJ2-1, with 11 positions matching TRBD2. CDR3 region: CASRRTSGSFDEQFF. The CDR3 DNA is TGTGCCAGCCGTCGTACTAGCGGGAGTTTCGATGAGCAGTTCTTC.